This paragraph reports one TCR beta chain. The antigen is unknown. The data were produced by immunoSEQ multiplex PCR, yet TCRdb's version contains in-frame clones alone and is incomplete. This table has some 49,000 clones, over 75% appearing once. Time point specified: week 47, end of study. The study gave 300 ug of mutant IDH1 20-mer peptide per vaccine dose, with topical imiquimod. This CDR3 region has 15 residues. V was shortened by 7 bases and J by 1 base, with 16 bases between the two germline ends. The germline CDR1 and CDR2 sequences are SGHRS and YFSETQ. The entry originates in a study of a mutant IDH1 vaccine in newly diagnosed glioma. Overall study results and limits: Among patients, 93.3% showed immune responses induced by the vaccine.

The chain joins TRBV5-1 to TRBJ2-3; perhaps TRBD2 as D (5 bases). This receptor was obtained from a woman aged 40-49 years with glioma. Some clones in this sample may be carry-over from other donors' samples. Sequenced here: PBMCs, sampled from a glioma patient whose treatment included an IDH1 peptide vaccine. The CDR3, as DNA: TGCGCCAGCTCTAGTCGGAATAGCGGCACAGATACGCAGTATTTT. This sequence encodes CASSSRNSGTDTQYF.